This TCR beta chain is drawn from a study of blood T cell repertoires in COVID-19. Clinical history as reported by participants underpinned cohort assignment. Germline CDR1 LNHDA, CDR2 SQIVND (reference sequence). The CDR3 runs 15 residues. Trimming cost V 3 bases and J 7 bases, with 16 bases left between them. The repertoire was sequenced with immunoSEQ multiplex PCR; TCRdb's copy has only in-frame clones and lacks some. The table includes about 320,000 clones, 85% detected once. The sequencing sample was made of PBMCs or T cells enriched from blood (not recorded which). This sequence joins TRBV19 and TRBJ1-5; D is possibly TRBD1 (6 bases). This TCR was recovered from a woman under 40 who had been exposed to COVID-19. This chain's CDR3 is CASSMGRGGGQPQHF. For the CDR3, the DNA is TGTGCCAGTAGTATGGGGAGGGGGGGCGGACAGCCCCAGCATTTT.